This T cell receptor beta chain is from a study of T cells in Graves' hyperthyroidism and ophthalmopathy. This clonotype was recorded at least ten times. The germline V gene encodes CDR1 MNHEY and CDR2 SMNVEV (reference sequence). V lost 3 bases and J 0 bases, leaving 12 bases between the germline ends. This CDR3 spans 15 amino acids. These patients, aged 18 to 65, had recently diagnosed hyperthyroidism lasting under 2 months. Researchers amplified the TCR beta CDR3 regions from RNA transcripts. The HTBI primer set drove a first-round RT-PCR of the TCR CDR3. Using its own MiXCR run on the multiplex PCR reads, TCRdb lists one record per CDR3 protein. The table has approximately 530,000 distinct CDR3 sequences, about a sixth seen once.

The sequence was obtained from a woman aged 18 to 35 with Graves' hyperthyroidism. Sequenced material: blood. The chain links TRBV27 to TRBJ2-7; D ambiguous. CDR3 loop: CASSFGRMSSYEQYF. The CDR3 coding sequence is TGTGCCAGCAGTTTCGGGCGGATGAGCTCCTACGAGCAGTACTTC.